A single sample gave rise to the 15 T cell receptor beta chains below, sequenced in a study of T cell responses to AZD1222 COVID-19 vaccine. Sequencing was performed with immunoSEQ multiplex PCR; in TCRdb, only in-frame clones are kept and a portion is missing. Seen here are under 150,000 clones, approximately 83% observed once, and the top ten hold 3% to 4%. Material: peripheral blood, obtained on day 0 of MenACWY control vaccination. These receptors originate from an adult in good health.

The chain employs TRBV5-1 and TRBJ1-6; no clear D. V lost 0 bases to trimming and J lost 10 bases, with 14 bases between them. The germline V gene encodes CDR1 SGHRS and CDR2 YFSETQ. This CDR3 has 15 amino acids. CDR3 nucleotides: TGCGCCAGCAGCTTGGGAGGGATTTACCCCTCACCCCTCCACTTT. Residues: CASSLGGIYPSPLHF.

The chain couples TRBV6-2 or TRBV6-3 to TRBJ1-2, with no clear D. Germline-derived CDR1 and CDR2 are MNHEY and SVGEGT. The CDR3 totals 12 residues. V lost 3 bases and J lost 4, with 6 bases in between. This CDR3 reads CASSYQVYGYTF. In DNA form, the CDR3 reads TGTGCCAGCAGTTATCAGGTCTATGGCTACACCTTC.

The CDR3 is CASSPVMGEQYF. In nucleotides, the CDR3 is TGCGCCAGCAGCCCTGTGATGGGCGAGCAGTACTTC. The genes are TRBV5-1 and TRBJ2-7; D not resolved. This CDR3 region has 12 residues. Germline loops: CDR1 SGHRS, CDR2 YFSETQ. V lost 4 bases and J lost 6, with 11 bases in between. Filled out from reference TRBV5-1 and TRBJ2-7, the complete variable domain reads KAGVTQTPRYLIKTRGQQVTLSCSPISGHRSVSWYQQTPGQGLQFLFEYFSETQRNKGNFPGRFSGRQFSNSRSEMNVSTLELGDSALYLCASSPVMGEQYFGPGTRLTVT.

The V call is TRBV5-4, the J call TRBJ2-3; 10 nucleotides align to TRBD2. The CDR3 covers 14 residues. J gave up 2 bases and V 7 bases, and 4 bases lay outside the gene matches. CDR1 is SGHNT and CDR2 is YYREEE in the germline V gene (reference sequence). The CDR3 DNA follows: TGTGCCAGCGCACTAGCGGGGATCACAGATACGCAGTATTTT. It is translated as CASALAGITDTQYF.

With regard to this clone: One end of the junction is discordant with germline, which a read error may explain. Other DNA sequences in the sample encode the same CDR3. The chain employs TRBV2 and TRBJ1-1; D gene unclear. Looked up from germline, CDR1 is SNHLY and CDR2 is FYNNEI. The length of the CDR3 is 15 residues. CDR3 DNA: TGTGCCAGCAGTGAAGCAGTGTCGGTGAATACTGAAGCTTTCTTT. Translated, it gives CASSEAVSVNTEAFF.

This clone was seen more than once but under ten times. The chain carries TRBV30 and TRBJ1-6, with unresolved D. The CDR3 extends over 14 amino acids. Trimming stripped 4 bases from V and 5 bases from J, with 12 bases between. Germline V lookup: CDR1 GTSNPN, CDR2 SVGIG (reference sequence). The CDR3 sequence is CAWTVRSHNSPLHF. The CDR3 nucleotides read TGTGCCTGGACCGTACGGTCTCATAATTCACCCCTCCACTTT.

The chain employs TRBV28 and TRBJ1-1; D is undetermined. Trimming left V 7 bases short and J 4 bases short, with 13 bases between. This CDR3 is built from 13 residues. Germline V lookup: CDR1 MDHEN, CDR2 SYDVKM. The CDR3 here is CASKLLGRTEAFF. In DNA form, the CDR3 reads TGTGCCAGCAAGTTACTGGGTCGCACTGAAGCTTTCTTT.

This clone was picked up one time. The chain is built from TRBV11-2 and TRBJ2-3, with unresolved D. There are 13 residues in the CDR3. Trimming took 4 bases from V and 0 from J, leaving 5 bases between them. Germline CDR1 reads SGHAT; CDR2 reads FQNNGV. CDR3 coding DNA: TGTGCCAGCAGCTGGGCTAGCACAGATACGCAGTATTTT. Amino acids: CASSWASTDTQYF.

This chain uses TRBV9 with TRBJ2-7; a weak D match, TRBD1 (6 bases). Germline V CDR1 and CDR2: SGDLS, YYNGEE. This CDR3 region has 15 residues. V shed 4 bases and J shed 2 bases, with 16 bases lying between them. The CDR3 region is CASSKEGQPPYEQYF. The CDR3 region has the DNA TGTGCCAGCAGCAAAGAAGGACAGCCACCCTACGAGCAGTACTTC.

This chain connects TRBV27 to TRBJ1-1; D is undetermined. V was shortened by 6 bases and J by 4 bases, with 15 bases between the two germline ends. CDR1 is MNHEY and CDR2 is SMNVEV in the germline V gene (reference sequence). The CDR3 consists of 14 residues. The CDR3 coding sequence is TGTGCCAGCAGGATGGAGGGATTTGGCACTGAAGCTTTCTTT. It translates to CASRMEGFGTEAFF.

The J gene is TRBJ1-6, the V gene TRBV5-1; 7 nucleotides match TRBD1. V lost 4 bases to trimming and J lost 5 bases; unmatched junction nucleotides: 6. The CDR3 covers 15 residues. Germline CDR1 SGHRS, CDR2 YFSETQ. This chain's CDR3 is CASSPRQGNNSPLHF. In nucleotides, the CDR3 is TGCGCCAGCAGCCCGAGACAGGGTAATAATTCACCCCTCCACTTT.

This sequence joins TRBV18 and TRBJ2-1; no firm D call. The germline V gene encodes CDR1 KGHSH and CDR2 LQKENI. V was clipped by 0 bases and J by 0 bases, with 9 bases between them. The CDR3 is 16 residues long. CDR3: CASSPPGHSSYNEQFF. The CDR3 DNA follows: TGTGCCAGCTCACCACCGGGTCATAGCTCCTACAATGAGCAGTTCTTC.

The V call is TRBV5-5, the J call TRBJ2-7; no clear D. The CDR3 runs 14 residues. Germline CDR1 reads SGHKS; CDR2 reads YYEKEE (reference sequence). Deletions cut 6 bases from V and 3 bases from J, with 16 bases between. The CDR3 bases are TGTGCCAGCATTTCCTTAGTTGGCGGCTACGAGCAGTACTTC. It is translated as CASISLVGGYEQYF. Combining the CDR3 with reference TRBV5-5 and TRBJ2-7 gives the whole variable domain DAGVTQSPTHLIKTRGQQVTLRCSPISGHKSVSWYQQVLGQGPQFIFQYYEKEERGRGNFPDRFSARQFPNYSSELNVNALLLGDSALYLCASISLVGGYEQYFGPGTRLTVT.

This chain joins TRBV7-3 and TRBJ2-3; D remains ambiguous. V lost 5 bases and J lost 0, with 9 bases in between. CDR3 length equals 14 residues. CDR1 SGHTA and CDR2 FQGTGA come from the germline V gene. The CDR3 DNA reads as TGTGCCAGCAGCCCGGGCCGGAGCACAGATACGCAGTATTTT. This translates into CASSPGRSTDTQYF. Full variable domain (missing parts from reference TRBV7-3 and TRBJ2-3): GAGVSQTPSNKVTEKGKYVELRCDPISGHTALYWYRQSLGQGPEFLIYFQGTGAADDSGLPNDRFFAVRPEGSVSTLKIQRTERGDSAVYLCASSPGRSTDTQYFGPGTRLTVL.

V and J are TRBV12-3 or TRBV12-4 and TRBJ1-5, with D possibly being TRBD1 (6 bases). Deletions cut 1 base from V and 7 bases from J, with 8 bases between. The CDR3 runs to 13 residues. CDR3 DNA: TGTGCCAGCAGTTTAGGCAGGGGACAGCCCCAGCATTTT. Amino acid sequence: CASSLGRGQPQHF.